This paragraph covers one T cell receptor beta chain sequence. Its antigen is undetermined. CD45RO-negative, CCR7-positively selected cells formed the naive CD8 fraction, excluding terminally differentiated effector memory CD45RA+ cells. This sample was included in a study of shared clonotypes between healthy human individuals. The data were produced by immunoSEQ multiplex PCR, yet TCRdb's version contains in-frame clones alone and is incomplete. The sample lists roughly 2,000,000 clones, around 93% seen once, with 1.5% to 2% in the top ten. Trimming shortened V by 1 base and J by 1 base, and 7 bases separated the two germline ends. This CDR3 contains 14 residues. Germline V gene lookup returns CDR1 SGHVS and CDR2 FNYEAQ. Points from the study as a whole: Clonotypes shared by all four sorted-subset donors had higher generation probabilities than non-shared clonotypes. Naive subsets tended to show greater estimated richness than memory subsets.

Sequenced: naive CD8+ T cells from PBMCs. This chain uses TRBV7-6 with TRBJ2-5; D not resolved. This sequence originates from a young man in good health. Some clones in this sample may be carry-over from other donors' samples. CDR3 bases: TGTGCCAGCAGCTTAGATCGGACCCAAGAGACCCAGTACTTC. This sequence encodes CASSLDRTQETQYF.